Sequencing of this T cell receptor beta chain was carried out in a study of T-cell memory formation after mild COVID-19. On the study more broadly: Largely, TCR clusters stayed within a single donor. The study's findings and limits: CD4+ contracting clones were mainly CM and EM; CD8+ ones, EMRA. Pre-infection memory held some responding clones, suggesting pre-existing cross-reactive T cells responded.

Constant-segment primers served in 5'RACE that generated TCR alpha and TCR beta cDNA libraries bearing sample barcodes and UMIs. TCRdb re-called the 5' RACE reads through MiXCR, storing one row per CDR3 protein. The sample carries under 550,000 distinct CDR3 sequences, 15% to 20% recorded once. This clonotype was counted between two and nine times. Its antigen is not identified. Per the germline V gene, CDR1 is MGHDK and CDR2 is SYGVNS. The CDR3 is made up of 15 amino acids. The V and J ends lost 7 bases and 4 bases, in that order; junction bases with no gene match: 10. The rearrangement joins TRBV25-1 to TRBJ2-1; 7 bases align to TRBD2. The source is an adult woman who had mild COVID-19 (a few samples of this study predate the infection). Cell type and time point are not known. The sample was PBMCs or a T cell subset sorted from them (not recorded which). The CDR3 is CASTYGGEFYNEQFF. CDR3 DNA sequence: TGTGCCAGCACTTATGGGGGGGAATTTTACAATGAGCAGTTCTTC.